This T cell receptor (beta chain) is from a study of T cell repertoires in cytomegalovirus infection. Whole-study context: The public TCR beta signatures pointed to both CMV infection and matching HLA type. General observations from the study: Cumulative public TCR beta family frequency identified CMV carriers with the relevant HLA. Clonotypes of TCR beta that were HLA-C-restricted and CMV-specific dominated the ex vivo response.

This CDR3 has 16 amino acids. V lost 6 bases, J lost 1 base, and 13 bases lay in between. This clonotype was counted many times. Antigen specificity is unknown. TCRdb called the reads again in MiXCR, with one record for every CDR3 protein. Among roughly 49,000 distinct CDR3 sequences listed, 20% to 25% were seen once. The rearrangement links TRBV12-3 or TRBV12-4 to TRBJ2-6; D unresolved. This clonotype originated in a human donor in good health (CMV status not recorded). Some clones in this sample may be carry-over from other donors' samples. Sequenced input: PBMCs, sequenced either directly or after in vitro stimulation (not recorded which). The CDR3 bases are TGTGCCAGCAGCTCTCCATCAGAGTCTGGGGCCAACGTCCTGACTTTC. Translated, it gives CASSSPSESGANVLTF.